The next 16 T cell receptor beta chains were all read from a single sample in a study of circulating CD8 cells and anti-PD-1 response in melanoma. Each library started from approximately 15 ng of total RNA using the QIAseq Immune Repertoire TCR panel. TCRdb reprocessed the reads via MiXCR and lists one record per CDR3 protein. The data contain 300 to 350 distinct CDR3 sequences, around 15% of them seen just once; the ten biggest clones take up approximately 60%. Live CD3+CD8+TCRalphabeta+ cells were sorted into four subsets by PD-1 and/or TIGIT. The material sequenced was CD8+ T cells from PBMCs, taken at baseline or after one month of anti-PD-1 therapy (not recorded which). The source of these receptors is a human donor with melanoma.

By share of the sample, this clonotype is large (0.1 to 1%). The chain couples TRBV5-1 to TRBJ2-3, with D possibly being TRBD2 (5 bases). This CDR3 is built from 12 residues. V lost 2 bases to trimming and J lost 5 bases, with 6 bases between them. Germline-derived CDR1 and CDR2 are SGHRS and YFSETQ. The CDR3: CASSLGGDTQYF. CDR3 nucleotides: TGCGCCAGCAGCTTAGGAGGAGATACGCAGTATTTT.

As regards this clonotype: One end of the junction is discordant with germline, which a read error may explain. V usage is TRBV25-1 and J usage is TRBJ2-7; TRBD1 is a possible D gene (5 bases). This CDR3 is built from 14 residues. The germline V gene encodes CDR1 MGHDK and CDR2 SYGVNS. The DNA of the CDR3 is TGTGCCGGCAGGGATCCTCGGACGGTGTGCGAGCAGTACTTC. Its protein is CAGRDPRTVCEQYF.

Sample share makes this clonotype hyperexpanded (1% or more). The rearrangement uses TRBV4-1 and TRBJ2-7; a possible D gene is TRBD2 (5 bases). V lost 3 bases and J lost 0, with 12 bases in between. This CDR3 is built from 15 residues. Looked up from germline, CDR1 is MGHRA and CDR2 is YSYEKL. The CDR3 spells CASSQSRGFSYEQYF. The CDR3 DNA follows: TGCGCCAGCAGCCAGAGTCGAGGGTTCTCCTACGAGCAGTACTTC.

In its sample, this clonotype ranks as hyperexpanded (1% or more). The rearrangement joins TRBV6-4 to TRBJ2-3; either TRBD1 or TRBD2 may supply D (5 bases each). V dropped 3 bases and J dropped 1 base, with 8 bases sitting between them. The CDR3 covers 14 residues. From germline, CDR1 is MRHNA and CDR2 SNTAGT. The DNA of the CDR3 is TGTGCCAGCAGTGAGAGGGGCGGCACAGATACGCAGTATTTT. This sequence encodes CASSERGGTDTQYF.

In this sample, this clonotype is medium-sized. A clone one base away is much larger, so this may be a read error. The V call is TRBV4-1, the J call TRBJ2-7; no clear D. Trimming cost V 3 bases and J 0 bases, with 12 bases left between them. CDR3 length equals 15 residues. Germline-derived CDR1 and CDR2 are MGHRA and YSYEKL. This chain's CDR3 is CASSQSLGFSYEQYF. The DNA of the CDR3 is TGCGCCAGCAGCCAGAGTCTAGGGTTCTCCTACGAGCAGTACTTC.

This clonotype is large in the sample. The chain has TRBV19 and TRBJ2-5; 10 nucleotides align to TRBD2. The CDR3 has 20 residues. CDR1 is LNHDA and CDR2 is SQIVND in the germline V gene (reference sequence). Germline trimming cut 9 bases from V and 3 bases from J; bases unmatched to any gene: 25. The CDR3 nucleotides read TGTGCCAGCCCTCTGGCGAGAGCGGAGAGGACTAGCGGCAACGAAGAGACCCAGTACTTC. Translation gives CASPLARAERTSGNEETQYF. The whole variable domain, remainder taken from reference TRBV19 and TRBJ2-5, is DGGITQSPKYLFRKEGQNVTLSCEQNLNHDAMYWYRQDPGQGLRLIYYSQIVNDFQKGDIAEGYSVSREKKESFPLTVTSAQKNPTAFYLCASPLARAERTSGNEETQYFGPGTRLLVL.

This clonotype is large by share. J is TRBJ2-7 and V is TRBV29-1, with D uncertain. Per germline, CDR1 SQVTM and CDR2 ANQGSEA. The CDR3 totals 13 residues. V was cut by 1 base and J by 1 base, with 8 bases left in between. This chain's CDR3 is CSVEAAGSYEQYF. Here the CDR3 DNA reads TGCAGCGTTGAAGCGGCAGGTTCCTACGAGCAGTACTTC.

The chain carries TRBV2 and TRBJ2-3; D possibly corresponds to TRBD1 (5 bases). This CDR3 contains 15 residues. Germline values: CDR1 SNHLY, CDR2 FYNNEI. Trimming left V 4 bases short and J 4 bases short, with 15 bases between. The CDR3 sequence: CASSGGWGGADTQYF. The CDR3 DNA reads as TGTGCCAGCAGTGGAGGTTGGGGCGGCGCAGATACGCAGTATTTT. Full variable domain (missing parts from reference TRBV2 and TRBJ2-3): EPEVTQTPSHQVTQMGQEVILRCVPISNHLYFYWYRQILGQKVEFLVSFYNNEISEKSEIFDDQFSVERPDGSNFTLKIRSTKLEDSAMYFCASSGGWGGADTQYFGPGTRLTVL.

This clonotype is classed as large (0.1 to 1%). This chain connects TRBV19 to TRBJ2-1; D is tentatively TRBD1 or TRBD2 (5 bases each). CDR3 length equals 14 residues. V was trimmed by 1 base and J by 8 bases, leaving 12 bases between them. Germline loops: CDR1 LNHDA, CDR2 SQIVND (reference sequence). This CDR3 reads CASSIVSGTDEQFF. The CDR3 nucleotides are TGTGCCAGTAGTATAGTATCCGGGACCGATGAGCAGTTCTTC.

By its share, this clonotype is large. J is TRBJ1-5 and V is TRBV12-5; D not certain. Germline V gene data show CDR1 as LGHNT and CDR2 as FRNRAP. The germline V and J ends were trimmed by 6 bases and 2 bases, with 14 bases remaining between them. The CDR3 consists of 15 residues. CDR3 coding DNA: TGTGCTAGTGGCTCCGGATGGGGTGGCAATCAGCCCCAGCATTTT. It is translated as CASGSGWGGNQPQHF.

Judged by abundance, this clonotype is large (0.1 to 1%). The chain links TRBV7-9 to TRBJ1-6; D is possibly TRBD1 (5 bases). V was pared by 5 bases and J by 7 bases, with 12 bases between. CDR3 length: 14 residues. Germline CDR1 reads SEHNR; CDR2 reads FQNEAQ (reference sequence). The chain's CDR3 is CASSRAGLNSPLHF. For the CDR3, the DNA is TGTGCCAGCAGCCGCGCAGGGTTGAATTCACCCCTCCACTTT. Filled out from reference TRBV7-9 and TRBJ1-6, the complete variable domain reads DTGVSQNPRHKITKRGQNVTFRCDPISEHNRLYWYRQTLGQGPEFLTYFQNEAQLEKSRLLSDRFSAERPKGSFSTLEIQRTEQGDSAMYLCASSRAGLNSPLHFGNGTRLTVT.

This clonotype is categorized as medium-sized. The chain carries TRBV20-1 and TRBJ2-3; no firm D call. Germline CDR1 DFQATT, CDR2 SNEGSKA (reference sequence). V gave up 6 bases and J gave up 3 bases, with 10 bases separating them. The CDR3 sequence is 12 residues long. DNA for the CDR3: TGCAGTGCCCAAGGGATGACAGATACGCAGTATTTT. It yields the protein CSAQGMTDTQYF.

In its sample, this clonotype ranks as large (0.1 to 1%). The chain links TRBV19 to TRBJ1-1; D is undetermined. V was clipped by 1 base and J by 4 bases, with 10 bases between them. Per germline, CDR1 LNHDA and CDR2 SQIVND (reference sequence). CDR3 length: 14 amino acids. CDR3 in DNA: TGTGCCAGTAGTATAGGGGGTTATGGCACTGAAGCTTTCTTT. Translating it yields CASSIGGYGTEAFF.

This clonotype is labeled medium-sized. The CDR3 here is CASSMWVATEAFF. CDR3 DNA: TGTGCCAGTAGTATGTGGGTGGCCACTGAAGCTTTCTTT. This sequence joins TRBV19 and TRBJ1-1; D gene unclear. Between the trimmed V and J ends, which lost 3 bases and 4 bases, there was a span of 9 bases. Germline assignment: CDR1 LNHDA and CDR2 SQIVND (reference sequence). The CDR3 covers 13 residues.

This clonotype is classed as medium-sized. V usage is TRBV29-1 and J usage is TRBJ2-7; TRBD1 is a possible D gene (6 bases). The CDR3 covers 14 residues. V gave up 4 bases and J gave up 6 bases, with 19 bases separating them. Looked up from germline, CDR1 is SQVTM and CDR2 is ANQGSEA. CDR3 DNA: TGCAGCGTTGGGGCCAGCCTACAAGGGGGCGAGCAGTACTTC. Translation gives CSVGASLQGGEQYF.

This clonotype counts as large. This sequence joins TRBV9 and TRBJ2-7; 8 bases are a match to TRBD1. The V gene's germline CDR1 is SGDLS and CDR2 YYNGEE. V lost 4 bases to trimming and J lost 0 bases; unmatched junction nucleotides: 6. This CDR3 region has 15 residues. The CDR3 region has the DNA TGTGCCAGCAGCCCTGGACAGGGTCGCTCCTACGAGCAGTACTTC. As protein: CASSPGQGRSYEQYF.